This T cell receptor (beta chain) is from a study of identical twins. Study conclusions and caveats: The study found excess low generation probability among twin-shared out-of-frame alpha sequences. There was more out-of-frame TCR alpha sharing in monozygotic twins than models estimated.

A word on this clonotype: Its antigen is not known.

Germline V gene sequence: CDR1 KGHDR, CDR2 SFDVKD. The CDR3 sequence is 15 residues long. V trimming: 6 bases; J trimming: 4 bases; junction bases outside the gene matches: 7. After template switching added a universal primer site, the resulting cDNA carried unique molecular identifiers. Using its own MiXCR run on the 5' RACE reads, TCRdb lists one record per CDR3 protein. The table shows about 530,000 distinct CDR3 sequences, with under 25% occurring only once. This sample was also put to use in a study of yellow fever vaccine responses in identical twins.

This receptor was identified in a woman aged 18-29 years in good health. Sequences were obtained from CD4+ T cells sorted from blood. J is TRBJ2-3 and V is TRBV24-1; TRBD1 aligns across 9 bases. CDR3 sequence reads: CATSLSGQGPDTQYF. DNA for the CDR3: TGTGCCACCAGTTTGTCGGGACAGGGACCAGATACGCAGTATTTT.